The source of this T cell receptor (beta chain) is a study of shared clonotypes between healthy human individuals. Comments on this clone: Antigen: not known.

CD45RO-negative, CCR7-selected cells formed the naive CD8 fraction, which excluded terminally differentiated effector memory CD45RA+ cells. Notes on the study in general: Estimated richness was generally greater in naive than memory subsets. Between a few donors, naive CD4 clonotypes were shared at a level of about 5%. The study found lower generation probabilities in non-shared clonotypes than in those shared by all four donors.

Only in-frame clones appear in the TCRdb table, and some are missing; sequencing was by immunoSEQ multiplex PCR. The sample holds hundreds of thousands of clones, approximately 96% seen once. The germline gives CDR1 SQVTM, CDR2 ANQGSEA. V lost 4 bases and J 3 bases, leaving 9 bases between the germline ends. This CDR3 is built from 12 residues. This TCR came from a woman aged 30 to 39 in good health. Sequenced input: naive CD8+ T cells sorted from blood. The chain combines TRBV29-1 with TRBJ1-1; D is possibly TRBD1 (6 bases). The CDR3 nucleotides are TGCAGCGTTGGGAAGGGGGACACTGAAGCTTTCTTT. This encodes CSVGKGDTEAFF.